The T cell receptor (beta chain) under discussion was sequenced for a study of shared clonotypes between healthy human individuals. Notes on the study in general: Non-shared clonotypes were found to have lower generation probabilities than the clonotypes that were shared by all four of the sorted-subset donors.

Naivety among CD8 cells was defined by CD45RO negativity and positive CCR7 selection, thereby excluding terminally differentiated effector memory CD45RA+ cells. Sequencing was performed with immunoSEQ multiplex PCR; in TCRdb, only in-frame clones are kept and a portion is missing. This table holds about 680,000 clones, about 90% found once. This CDR3 is built from 15 residues. V lost 0 bases and J lost 6, with 12 bases in between. CDR1 and CDR2 from the germline V gene are KGHSY and FQNENV. Remarks on this clone: Its antigen is currently unknown.

This TCR was recovered from a man younger than 45 in good health. Sample: naive CD8+ T cells sorted from blood. This chain connects TRBV16 to TRBJ2-4; a weak D match, TRBD1 (5 bases). The chain's CDR3 is CASSQSGQGGNIQYF. CDR3 DNA: TGTGCCAGCAGCCAATCGGGTCAGGGTGGAAACATTCAGTACTTC.